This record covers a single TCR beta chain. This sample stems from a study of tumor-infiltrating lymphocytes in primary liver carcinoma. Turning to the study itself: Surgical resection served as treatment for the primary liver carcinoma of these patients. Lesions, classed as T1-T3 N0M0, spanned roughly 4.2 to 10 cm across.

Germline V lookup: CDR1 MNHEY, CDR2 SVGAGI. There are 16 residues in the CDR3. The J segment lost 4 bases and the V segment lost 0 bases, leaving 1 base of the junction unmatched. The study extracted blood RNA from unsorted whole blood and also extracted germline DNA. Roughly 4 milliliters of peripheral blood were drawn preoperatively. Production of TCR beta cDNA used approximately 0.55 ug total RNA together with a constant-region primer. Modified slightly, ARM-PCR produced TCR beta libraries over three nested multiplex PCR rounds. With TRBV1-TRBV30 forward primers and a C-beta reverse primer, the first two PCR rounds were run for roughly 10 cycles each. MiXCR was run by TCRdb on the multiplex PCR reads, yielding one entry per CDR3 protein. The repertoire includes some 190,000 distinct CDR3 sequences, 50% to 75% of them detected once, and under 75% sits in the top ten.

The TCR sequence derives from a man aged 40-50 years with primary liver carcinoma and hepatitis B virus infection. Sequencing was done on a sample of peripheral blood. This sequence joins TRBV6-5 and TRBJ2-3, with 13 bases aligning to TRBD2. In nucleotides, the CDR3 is TGTGCCAGCAGTTACTCAGGACTAGCGGGAGCAGATACGCAGTATTTT. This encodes CASSYSGLAGADTQYF.